The 8 T cell receptor beta chains below were found in one sample sequenced in a study of cytomegalovirus exposure and HLA in healthy donors. The PCR employed 60 Vbeta primers together with 13 Jbeta primers. The assay was immunoSEQ multiplex PCR, and TCRdb's table has in-frame clones only and misses some. The table lists about 140,000 clones, around 75% of them singletons, with about 2.9% in the top ten. Material: PBMCs. The receptor set was obtained from a man aged 40-55 years in good health and CMV-seronegative.

The rearrangement links TRBV7-2 to TRBJ2-5, with D hard to call. The CDR3 has 15 amino acids. CDR1 and CDR2 from the germline V gene are SGHTA and FQGNSA. Trimming cost V 5 bases and J 1 base, with 14 bases left between them. The CDR3 region is CASSRGDWSQETQYF. The CDR3 nucleotides are TGTGCCAGCAGCCGAGGAGACTGGAGCCAAGAGACCCAGTACTTC.

This clone has just a few counts. The gene calls are TRBV30 and TRBJ1-2, with D uncertain. CDR1 is GTSNPN, CDR2 SVGIG, per germline (reference sequence). Trimming shortened V by 0 bases and J by 5 bases, and 16 bases separated the two germline ends. The CDR3 is made up of 15 amino acids. Here the CDR3 reads CAWSVNSTRRYGYTF. DNA of the CDR3: TGTGCCTGGAGTGTAAACTCAACTCGGAGATATGGCTACACCTTC.

V and J are TRBV5-4 and TRBJ1-6, with TRBD1 as a possible D gene (6 bases). The CDR3 length is 15 residues. CDR1 SGHNT and CDR2 YYREEE come from the germline V gene (reference sequence). Trimming removed 4 bases at V and 5 bases at J, with 13 bases between. CDR3 loop: CASSPGTTHNSPLHF. Here the CDR3 DNA reads TGTGCCAGCAGCCCCGGGACAACTCATAATTCACCCCTCCACTTT. Filled out from reference TRBV5-4 and TRBJ1-6, the complete variable domain reads ETGVTQSPTHLIKTRGQQVTLRCSSQSGHNTVSWYQQALGQGPQFIFQYYREEENGRGNFPPRFSGLQFPNYSSELNVNALELDDSALYLCASSPGTTHNSPLHFGNGTRLTVT.

This clone was seen just once. The chain uses TRBV5-1 and TRBJ1-2; the D is unclear. V was pared by 0 bases and J by 7 bases, with 13 bases between. The CDR3 has 14 amino acids. Per germline, CDR1 SGHRS and CDR2 YFSETQ. The CDR3 sequence: CASSLEGVDGGYTF. The CDR3 nucleotides read TGCGCCAGCAGCTTGGAGGGAGTGGACGGTGGCTACACCTTC.

The V gene is TRBV6-5, the J gene TRBJ1-4; D remains ambiguous. There are 16 residues in the CDR3. V lost 0 bases, J lost 8 bases, and 16 bases lay in between. CDR1 and CDR2 (germline): MNHEY, SVGAGI. The CDR3 bases are TGTGCCAGCAGTTACTCATACGGCGGAGTGAGCGAAAAACTGTTTTTT. Translated, it gives CASSYSYGGVSEKLFF.

The chain carries TRBV7-2 and TRBJ1-1; 8 positions match TRBD1. This CDR3 has 15 residues. Germline values: CDR1 SGHTA, CDR2 FQGNSA. Trimming took 0 bases from V and 5 from J; bases not matched to a gene: 5. As DNA, the CDR3 is TGTGCCAGCAGCTTAGCGGACAGGGTGGGAACTGAAGCTTTCTTT. Translating gives CASSLADRVGTEAFF.

The chain links TRBV5-1 to TRBJ1-1; possibly TRBD1 for D (6 bases). CDR1 and CDR2 from the germline V gene are SGHRS and YFSETQ. Trimming left V 2 bases short and J 1 base short, with 9 bases between. The CDR3 contains 14 residues. CDR3 coding DNA: TGCGCCAGCAGCTTAGGCAGGGGGAACACTGAAGCTTTCTTT. As protein: CASSLGRGNTEAFF.

The chain couples TRBV28 to TRBJ2-7; a weak D match, TRBD2 (6 bases). The ends were cut back, 6 bases at V and 9 bases at J, with 18 bases in the middle. The CDR3 has 13 residues. Germline V lookup: CDR1 MDHEN, CDR2 SYDVKM. Here the CDR3 DNA reads TGTGCCAGCAGGACCACGGGAGTCCTCCGGCAGTACTTC. The encoded protein is CASRTTGVLRQYF.